The clone carrying this TCR beta chain was counted a few times. Clones were read by immunoSEQ multiplex PCR, and TCRdb kept only the in-frame ones, dropping some. This table has around 73,000 clones, roughly three quarters appearing once. This sample stems from a study of blood T cell repertoires in COVID-19. The receptor was isolated from a man in his 70s with COVID-19, enrolled during active disease. Material: peripheral blood.

In DNA, the CDR3 is TGTGCCAGCAGTTTTGGGGCAACTAGCACAGATACGCAGTATTTT. Translating gives CASSFGATSTDTQYF. V is TRBV28 and J is TRBJ2-3; perhaps TRBD1 as D (5 bases). CDR3 length equals 15 residues. Germline CDR1 is MDHEN and CDR2 is SYDVKM. Trimming pared 3 bases from V and 0 bases from J, leaving 10 bases between.